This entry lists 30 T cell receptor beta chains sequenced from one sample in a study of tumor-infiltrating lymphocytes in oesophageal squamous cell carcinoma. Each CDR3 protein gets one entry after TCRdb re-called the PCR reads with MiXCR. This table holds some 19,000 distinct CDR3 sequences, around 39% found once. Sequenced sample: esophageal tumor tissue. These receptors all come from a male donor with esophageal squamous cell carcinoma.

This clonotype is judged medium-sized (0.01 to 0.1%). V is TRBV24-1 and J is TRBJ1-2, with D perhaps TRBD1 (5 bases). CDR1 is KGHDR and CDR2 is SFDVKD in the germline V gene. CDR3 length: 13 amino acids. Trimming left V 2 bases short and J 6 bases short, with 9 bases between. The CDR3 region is CATSDWQGNGYTF. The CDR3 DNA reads TGTGCCACCAGTGATTGGCAGGGAAATGGCTACACCTTC.

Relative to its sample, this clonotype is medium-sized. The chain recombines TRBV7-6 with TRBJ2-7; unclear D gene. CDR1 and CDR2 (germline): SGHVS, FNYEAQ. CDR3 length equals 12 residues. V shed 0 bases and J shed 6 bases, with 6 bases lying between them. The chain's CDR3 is CASSLAIGEQYF. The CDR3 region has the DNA TGTGCCAGCAGCTTAGCGATAGGCGAGCAGTACTTC.

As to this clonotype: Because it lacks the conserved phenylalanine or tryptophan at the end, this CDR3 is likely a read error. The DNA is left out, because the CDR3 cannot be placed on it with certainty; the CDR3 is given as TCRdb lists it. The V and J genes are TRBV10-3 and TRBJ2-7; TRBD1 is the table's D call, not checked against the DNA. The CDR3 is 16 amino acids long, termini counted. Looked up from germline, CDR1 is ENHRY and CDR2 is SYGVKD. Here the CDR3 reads CAISDGGRYYEQYFGS.

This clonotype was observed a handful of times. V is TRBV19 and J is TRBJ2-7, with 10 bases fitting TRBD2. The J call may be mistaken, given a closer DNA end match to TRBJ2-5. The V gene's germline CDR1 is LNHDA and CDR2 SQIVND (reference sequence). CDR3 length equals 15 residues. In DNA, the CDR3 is TGTGCCAGTAGTATCACACTAGCGGGGTGGGAGACCCAGTACTTC. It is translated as CASSITLAGWETQYF.

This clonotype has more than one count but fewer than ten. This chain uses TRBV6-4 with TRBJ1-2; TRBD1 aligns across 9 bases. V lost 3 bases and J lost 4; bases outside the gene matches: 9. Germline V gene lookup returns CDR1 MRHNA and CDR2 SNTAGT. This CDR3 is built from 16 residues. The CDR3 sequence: CASSEQGAGGGYGYTF. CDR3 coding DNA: TGTGCCAGCAGTGAACAGGGGGCAGGGGGCGGCTATGGCTACACCTTC.

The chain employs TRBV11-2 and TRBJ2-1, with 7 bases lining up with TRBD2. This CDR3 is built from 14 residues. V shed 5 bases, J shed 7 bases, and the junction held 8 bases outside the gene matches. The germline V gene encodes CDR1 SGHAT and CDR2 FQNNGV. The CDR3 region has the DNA TGTGCCAGCAGCCCCGGACTAGAAGGGAATGAGCAGTTCTTC. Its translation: CASSPGLEGNEQFF.

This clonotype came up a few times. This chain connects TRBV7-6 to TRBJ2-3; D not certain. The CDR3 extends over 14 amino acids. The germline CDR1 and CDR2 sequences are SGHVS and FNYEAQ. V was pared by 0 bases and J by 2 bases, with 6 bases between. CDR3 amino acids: CASSLAHTTDTQYF. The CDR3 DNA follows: TGTGCCAGCAGCTTAGCGCACACCACAGATACGCAGTATTTT.

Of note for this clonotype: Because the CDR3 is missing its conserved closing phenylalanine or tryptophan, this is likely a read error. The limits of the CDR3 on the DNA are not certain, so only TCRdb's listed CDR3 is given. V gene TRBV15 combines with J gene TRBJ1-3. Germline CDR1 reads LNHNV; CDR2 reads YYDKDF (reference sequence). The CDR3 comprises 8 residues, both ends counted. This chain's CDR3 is CATSRDPQ.

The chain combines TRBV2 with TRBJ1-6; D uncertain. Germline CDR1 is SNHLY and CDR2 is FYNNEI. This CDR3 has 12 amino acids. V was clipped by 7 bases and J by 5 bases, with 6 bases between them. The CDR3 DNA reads TGTGCCAGCAATAATGATAATTCACCCCTCCACTTT. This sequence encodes CASNNDNSPLHF.

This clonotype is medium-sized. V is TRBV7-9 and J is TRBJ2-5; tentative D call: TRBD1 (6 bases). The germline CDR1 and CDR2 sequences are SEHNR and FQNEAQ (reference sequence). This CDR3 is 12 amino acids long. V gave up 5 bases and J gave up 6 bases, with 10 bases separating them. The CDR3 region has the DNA TGTGCCAGCAGCCCAGGGGTGCAGACCCAGTACTTC. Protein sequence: CASSPGVQTQYF.

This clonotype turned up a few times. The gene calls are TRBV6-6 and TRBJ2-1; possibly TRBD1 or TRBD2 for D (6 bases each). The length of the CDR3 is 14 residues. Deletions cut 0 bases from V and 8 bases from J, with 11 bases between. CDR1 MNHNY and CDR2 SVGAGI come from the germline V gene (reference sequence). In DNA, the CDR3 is TGTGCCAGCAGTTACTCGAGGAGGGGGGATGAGCAGTTCTTC. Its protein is CASSYSRRGDEQFF.

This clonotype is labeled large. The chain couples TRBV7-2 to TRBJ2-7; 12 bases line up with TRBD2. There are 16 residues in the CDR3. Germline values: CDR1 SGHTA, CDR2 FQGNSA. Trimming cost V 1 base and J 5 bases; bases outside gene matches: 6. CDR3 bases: TGTGCCAGCAGCTTAGGGCTAGCGGGAGGGTTGGACGAGCAGTACTTC. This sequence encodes CASSLGLAGGLDEQYF.

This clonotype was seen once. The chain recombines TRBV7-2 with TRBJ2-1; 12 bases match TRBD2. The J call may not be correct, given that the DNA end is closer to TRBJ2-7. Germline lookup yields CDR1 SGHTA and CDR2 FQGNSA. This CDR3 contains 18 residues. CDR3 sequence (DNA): TGTGCCAGCAGCTTAGCCGGGACTAGCGGGTTAAGTCGTGGGGAGCAGTACTTC. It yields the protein CASSLAGTSGLSRGEQYF.

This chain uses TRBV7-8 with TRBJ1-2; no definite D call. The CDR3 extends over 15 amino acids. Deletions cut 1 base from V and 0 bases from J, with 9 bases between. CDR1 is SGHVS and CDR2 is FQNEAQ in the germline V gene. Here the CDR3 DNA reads TGTGCCAGCAGCTTAGTGCCCGGTTCTAACTATGGCTACACCTTC. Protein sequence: CASSLVPGSNYGYTF.

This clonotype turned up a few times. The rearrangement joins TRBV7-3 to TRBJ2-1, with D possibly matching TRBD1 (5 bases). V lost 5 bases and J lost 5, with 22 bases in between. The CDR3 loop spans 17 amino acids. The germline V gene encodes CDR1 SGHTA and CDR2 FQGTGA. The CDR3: CASSPKGPPTENNEQFF. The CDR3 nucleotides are TGTGCCAGCAGCCCAAAGGGGCCACCGACAGAGAACAATGAGCAGTTCTTC. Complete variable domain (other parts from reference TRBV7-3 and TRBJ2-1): GAGVSQTPSNKVTEKGKYVELRCDPISGHTALYWYRQSLGQGPEFLIYFQGTGAADDSGLPNDRFFAVRPEGSVSTLKIQRTERGDSAVYLCASSPKGPPTENNEQFFGPGTRLTVL.

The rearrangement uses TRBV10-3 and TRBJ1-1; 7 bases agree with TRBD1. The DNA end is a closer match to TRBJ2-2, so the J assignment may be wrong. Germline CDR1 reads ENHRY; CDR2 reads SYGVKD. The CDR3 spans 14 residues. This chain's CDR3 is CAISWQGDTGELFF. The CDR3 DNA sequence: TGTGCCATCAGTTGGCAGGGGGACACCGGGGAGCTGTTTTTT.

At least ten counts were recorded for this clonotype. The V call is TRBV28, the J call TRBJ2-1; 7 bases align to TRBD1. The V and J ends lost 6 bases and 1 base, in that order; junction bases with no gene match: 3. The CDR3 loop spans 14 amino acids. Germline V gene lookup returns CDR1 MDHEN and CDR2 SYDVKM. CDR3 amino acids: CASSLGQSYNEQFF. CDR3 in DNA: TGTGCCAGCAGCCTGGGACAGTCCTACAATGAGCAGTTCTTC.

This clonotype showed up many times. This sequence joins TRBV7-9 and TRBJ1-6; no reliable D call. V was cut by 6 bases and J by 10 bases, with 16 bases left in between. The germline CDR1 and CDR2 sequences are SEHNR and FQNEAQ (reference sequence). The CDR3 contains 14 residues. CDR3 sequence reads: CASSLTVDGSPLHF. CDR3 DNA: TGTGCCAGCAGTCTTACAGTGGATGGCTCACCCCTCCACTTT.

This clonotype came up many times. This chain's CDR3 is CASSSPGLKGETQYF. The CDR3 DNA sequence: TGTGCCAGCAGCAGCCCGGGACTCAAAGGGGAGACCCAGTACTTC. The V call is TRBV28, the J call TRBJ2-5, with a possible D match to TRBD2 (6 bases). This CDR3 contains 15 residues. CDR1 is MDHEN and CDR2 is SYDVKM in the germline V gene. Trimming removed 6 bases at V and 5 bases at J, with 19 bases between.

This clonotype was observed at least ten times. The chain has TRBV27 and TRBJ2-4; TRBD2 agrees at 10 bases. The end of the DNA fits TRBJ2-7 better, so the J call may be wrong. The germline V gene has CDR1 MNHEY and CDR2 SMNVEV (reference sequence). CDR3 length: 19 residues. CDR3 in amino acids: CASKANPGTASGRGYEQYF. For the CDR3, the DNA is TGTGCCAGCAAAGCGAACCCCGGGACAGCGAGCGGGAGGGGGTACGAGCAGTACTTC.

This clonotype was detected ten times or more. The CDR3 DNA follows: TGTGCCAGCAGTGAAGCGCTCGCGGGAGGACACTACAATGAGCAGTACTTC. Protein sequence: CASSEALAGGHYNEQYF. The chain has TRBV6-1 and TRBJ2-7; 8 bases agree with TRBD2. Trimming at V came to 0 bases and at J to 7 bases, leaving 14 bases not matched to a gene. CDR1 is MNHNS and CDR2 is SASEGT in the germline V gene. The CDR3 is 17 amino acids.

As DNA, the CDR3 is TGTGCCAGCAGGAAGATGGTACAGGGCGACTCCTACGAGCAGTACTTC. Amino acids: CASRKMVQGDSYEQYF. The genes are TRBV6-1 and TRBJ2-5; D is possibly TRBD1 (6 bases). The J call may be incorrect, as the DNA end agrees better with TRBJ2-7. The CDR3 is 16 residues long. CDR1 is MNHNS and CDR2 is SASEGT in the germline V gene.

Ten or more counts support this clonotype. The CDR3 sequence: CASSYTRADTQYF. DNA of the CDR3: TGTGCCAGCAGCTATACCCGGGCAGATACGCAGTATTTT. This rearrangement joins TRBV6-1 to TRBJ2-3, with D hard to call. Trimming pared 6 bases from V and 4 bases from J, leaving 11 bases between. The germline gives CDR1 MNHNS, CDR2 SASEGT. The CDR3 sequence is 13 residues long.

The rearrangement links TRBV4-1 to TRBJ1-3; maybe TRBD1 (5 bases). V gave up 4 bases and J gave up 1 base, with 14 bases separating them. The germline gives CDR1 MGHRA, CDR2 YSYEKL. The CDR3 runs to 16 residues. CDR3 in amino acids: CASSLTPQGSGNTIYF. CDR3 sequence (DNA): TGCGCCAGCAGCCTCACCCCCCAGGGTTCTGGAAACACCATATATTTT.

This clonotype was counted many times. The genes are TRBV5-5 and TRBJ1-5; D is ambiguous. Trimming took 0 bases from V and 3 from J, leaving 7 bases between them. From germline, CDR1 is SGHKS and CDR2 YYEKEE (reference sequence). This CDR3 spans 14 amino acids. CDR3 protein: CASSLGPDNQPQHF. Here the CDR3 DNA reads TGTGCCAGCAGCTTGGGTCCAGACAATCAGCCCCAGCATTTT.

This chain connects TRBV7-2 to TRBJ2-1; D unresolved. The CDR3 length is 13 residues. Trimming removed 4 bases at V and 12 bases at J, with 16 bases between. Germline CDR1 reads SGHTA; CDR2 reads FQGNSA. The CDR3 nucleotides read TGTGCCAGCAGCTCCCCTAGTGTAAGAGGGCAGTTCTTC. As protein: CASSSPSVRGQFF.

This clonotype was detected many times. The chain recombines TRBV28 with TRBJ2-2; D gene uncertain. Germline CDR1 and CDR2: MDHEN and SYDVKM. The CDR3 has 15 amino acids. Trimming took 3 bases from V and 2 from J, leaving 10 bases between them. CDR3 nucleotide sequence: TGTGCCAGCAGTTTGCCTGGAACCAACACCGGGGAGCTGTTTTTT. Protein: CASSLPGTNTGELFF. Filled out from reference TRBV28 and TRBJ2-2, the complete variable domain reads DVKVTQSSRYLVKRTGEKVFLECVQDMDHENMFWYRQDPGLGLRLIYFSYDVKMKEKGDIPEGYSVSREKKERFSLILESASTNQTSMYLCASSLPGTNTGELFFGEGSRLTVL.

The CDR3 sequence is CASSSQENTEAFF. DNA for the CDR3: TGTGCCAGCAGCTCGCAGGAGAACACTGAAGCTTTCTTT. The rearrangement links TRBV7-3 to TRBJ1-1, with D unresolved. V lost 4 bases to trimming and J lost 1 base, with 7 bases between them. The germline CDR1 and CDR2 sequences are SGHTA and FQGTGA. The CDR3 totals 13 residues.

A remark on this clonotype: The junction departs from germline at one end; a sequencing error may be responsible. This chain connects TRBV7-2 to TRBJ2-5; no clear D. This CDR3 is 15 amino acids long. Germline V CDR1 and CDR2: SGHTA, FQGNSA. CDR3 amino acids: CASSLSPLGGSPLHF. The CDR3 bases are TGTGCCAGCAGCTTATCTCCCCTTGGTGGTTCACCCCTCCACTTC.

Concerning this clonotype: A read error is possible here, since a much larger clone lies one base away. The CDR3: CAGSRTGTPRLNEAFF. In nucleotides, the CDR3 is TGCGCCGGCAGCCGCACAGGTACTCCCCGGCTGAATGAAGCTTTCTTT. V gene TRBV4-1 combines with J gene TRBJ1-1; tentatively, D is TRBD1 (5 bases). Germline V gene lookup returns CDR1 MGHRA and CDR2 YSYEKL. This CDR3 is 16 amino acids long.